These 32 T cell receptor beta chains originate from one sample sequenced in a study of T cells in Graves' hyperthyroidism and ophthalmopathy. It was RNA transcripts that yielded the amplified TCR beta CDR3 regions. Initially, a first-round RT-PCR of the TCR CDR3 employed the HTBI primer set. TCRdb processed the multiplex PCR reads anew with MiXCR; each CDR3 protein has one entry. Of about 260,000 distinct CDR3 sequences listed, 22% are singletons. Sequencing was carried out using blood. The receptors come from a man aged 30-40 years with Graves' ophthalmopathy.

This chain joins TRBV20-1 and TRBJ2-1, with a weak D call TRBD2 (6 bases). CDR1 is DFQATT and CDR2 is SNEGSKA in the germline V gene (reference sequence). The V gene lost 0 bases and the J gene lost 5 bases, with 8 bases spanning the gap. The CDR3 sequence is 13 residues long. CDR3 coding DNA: TGCAGTGCTAGAGAGGGGGGAAACAATGAGCAGTTCTTC. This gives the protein CSAREGGNNEQFF.

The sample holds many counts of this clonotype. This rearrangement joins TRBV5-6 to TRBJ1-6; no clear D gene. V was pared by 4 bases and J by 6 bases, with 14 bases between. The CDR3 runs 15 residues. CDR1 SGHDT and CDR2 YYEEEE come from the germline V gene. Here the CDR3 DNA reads TGTGCCAGCAGCATTCGGAGTTGGGGTAATTCACCCCTCCACTTT. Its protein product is CASSIRSWGNSPLHF.

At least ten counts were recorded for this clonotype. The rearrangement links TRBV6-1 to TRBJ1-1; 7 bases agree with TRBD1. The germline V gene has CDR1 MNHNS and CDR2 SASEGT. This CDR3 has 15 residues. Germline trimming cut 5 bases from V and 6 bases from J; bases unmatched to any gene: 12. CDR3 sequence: CASSPKWDSLAEAFF. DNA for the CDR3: TGTGCCAGCAGTCCCAAATGGGACAGCTTAGCTGAAGCTTTCTTT.

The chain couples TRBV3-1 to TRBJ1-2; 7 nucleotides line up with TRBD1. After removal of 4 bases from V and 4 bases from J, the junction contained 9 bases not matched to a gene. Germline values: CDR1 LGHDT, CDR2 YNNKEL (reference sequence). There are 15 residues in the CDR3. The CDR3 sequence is CASSPTPGQLYGYTF. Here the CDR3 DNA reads TGTGCCAGCAGCCCTACGCCGGGACAGCTCTATGGCTACACCTTC.

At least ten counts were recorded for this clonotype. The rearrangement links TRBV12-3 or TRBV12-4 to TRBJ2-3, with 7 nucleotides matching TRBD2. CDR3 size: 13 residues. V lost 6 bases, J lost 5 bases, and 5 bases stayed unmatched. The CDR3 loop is CASSPSGGDTQYF. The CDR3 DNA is TGTGCCAGCAGCCCTAGCGGAGGAGATACGCAGTATTTT.

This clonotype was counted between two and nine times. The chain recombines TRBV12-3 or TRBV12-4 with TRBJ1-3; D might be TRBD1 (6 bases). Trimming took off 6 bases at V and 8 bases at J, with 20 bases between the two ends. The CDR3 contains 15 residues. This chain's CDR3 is CASSPLGEGDYTIYF. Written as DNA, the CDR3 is TGTGCCAGCAGCCCCCTCGGGGAGGGGGATTACACCATATATTTT.

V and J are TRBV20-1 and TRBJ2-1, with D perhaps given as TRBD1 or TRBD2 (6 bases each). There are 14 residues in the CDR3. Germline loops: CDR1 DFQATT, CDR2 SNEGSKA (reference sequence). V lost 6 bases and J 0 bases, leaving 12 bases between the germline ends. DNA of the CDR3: TGCAGTGCGGGGGGCACCATCTCCTACAATGAGCAGTTCTTC. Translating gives CSAGGTISYNEQFF.

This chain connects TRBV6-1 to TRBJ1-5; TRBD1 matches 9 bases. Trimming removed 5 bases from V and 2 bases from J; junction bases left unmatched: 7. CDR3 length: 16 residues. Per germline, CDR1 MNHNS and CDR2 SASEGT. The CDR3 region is CASSSTDRGGNQPQHF. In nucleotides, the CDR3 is TGTGCCAGCAGTTCCACGGACAGGGGAGGCAATCAGCCCCAGCATTTT.

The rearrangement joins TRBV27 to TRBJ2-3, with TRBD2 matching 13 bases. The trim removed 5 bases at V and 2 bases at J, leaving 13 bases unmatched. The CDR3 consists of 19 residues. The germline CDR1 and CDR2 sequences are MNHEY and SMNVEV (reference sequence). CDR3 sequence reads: CASSKTPPLAGGYTDTQYF. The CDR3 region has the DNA TGTGCCAGCAGTAAAACCCCCCCACTAGCGGGAGGGTACACAGATACGCAGTATTTT.

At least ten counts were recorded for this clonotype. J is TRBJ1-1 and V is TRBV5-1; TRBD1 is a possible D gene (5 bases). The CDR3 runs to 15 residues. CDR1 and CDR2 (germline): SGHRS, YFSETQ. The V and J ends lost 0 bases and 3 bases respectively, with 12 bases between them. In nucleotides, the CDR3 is TGCGCCAGCAGCTTGGCAGTCAGGGACGACACTGAAGCTTTCTTT. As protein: CASSLAVRDDTEAFF.

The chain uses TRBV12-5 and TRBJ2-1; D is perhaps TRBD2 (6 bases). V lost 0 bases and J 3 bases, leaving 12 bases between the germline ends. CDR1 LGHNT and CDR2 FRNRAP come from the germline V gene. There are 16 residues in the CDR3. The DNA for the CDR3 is TGTGCTAGTGGTTTGGTCCCCCAGGGACTCTACAATGAGCAGTTCTTC. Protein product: CASGLVPQGLYNEQFF.

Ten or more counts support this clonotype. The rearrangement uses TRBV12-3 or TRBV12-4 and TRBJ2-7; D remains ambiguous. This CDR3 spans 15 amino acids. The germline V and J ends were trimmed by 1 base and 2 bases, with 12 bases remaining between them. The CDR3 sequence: CASSLVLERTYEQYF. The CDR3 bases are TGTGCCAGCAGTTTAGTTCTAGAGCGCACCTACGAGCAGTACTTC.

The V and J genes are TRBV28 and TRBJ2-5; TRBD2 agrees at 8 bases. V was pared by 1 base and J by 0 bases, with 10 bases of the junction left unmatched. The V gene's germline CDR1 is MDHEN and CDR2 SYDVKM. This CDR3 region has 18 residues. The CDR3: CASSLLGGTGGHQETQYF. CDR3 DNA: TGTGCCAGCAGTTTATTGGGGGGGACGGGAGGGCACCAAGAGACCCAGTACTTC.

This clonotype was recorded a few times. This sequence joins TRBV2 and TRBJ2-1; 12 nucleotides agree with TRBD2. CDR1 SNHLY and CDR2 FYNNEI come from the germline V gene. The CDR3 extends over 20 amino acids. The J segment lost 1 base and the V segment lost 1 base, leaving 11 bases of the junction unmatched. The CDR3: CASSEVGLAGHIASYNEQFF. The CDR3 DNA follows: TGTGCCAGCAGTGAAGTTGGACTAGCGGGGCACATAGCTTCCTACAATGAGCAGTTCTTC.

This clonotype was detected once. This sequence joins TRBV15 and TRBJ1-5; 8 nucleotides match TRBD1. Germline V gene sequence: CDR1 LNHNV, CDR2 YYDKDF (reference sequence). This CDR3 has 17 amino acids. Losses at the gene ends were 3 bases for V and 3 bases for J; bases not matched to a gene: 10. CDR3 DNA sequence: TGTGCCACCAGCAGTCGCGGACAGGGTGGGGTCAATCAGCCCCAGCATTTT. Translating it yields CATSSRGQGGVNQPQHF.

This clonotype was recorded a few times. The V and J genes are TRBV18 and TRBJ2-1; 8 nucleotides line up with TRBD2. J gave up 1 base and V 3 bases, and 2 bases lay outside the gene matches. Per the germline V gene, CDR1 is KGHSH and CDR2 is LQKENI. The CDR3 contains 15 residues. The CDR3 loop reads CASSPGTRSYNEQFF. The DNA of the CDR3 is TGTGCCAGCTCACCCGGGACTAGGTCCTACAATGAGCAGTTCTTC.

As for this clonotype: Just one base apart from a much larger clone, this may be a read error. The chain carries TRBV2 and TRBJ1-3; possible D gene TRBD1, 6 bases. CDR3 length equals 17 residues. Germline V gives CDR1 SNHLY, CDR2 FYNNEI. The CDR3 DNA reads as TGTGCCAGCAGTGAATATCTCAGGGGCGGCCCTGGAAACACCATATGTTTT. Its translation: CASSEYLRGGPGNTICF. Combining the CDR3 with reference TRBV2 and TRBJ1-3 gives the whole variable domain EPEVTQTPSHQVTQMGQEVILRCVPISNHLYFYWYRQILGQKVEFLVSFYNNEISEKSEIFDDQFSVERPDGSNFTLKIRSTKLEDSAMYFCASSEYLRGGPGNTICFGEGSWLTVV.

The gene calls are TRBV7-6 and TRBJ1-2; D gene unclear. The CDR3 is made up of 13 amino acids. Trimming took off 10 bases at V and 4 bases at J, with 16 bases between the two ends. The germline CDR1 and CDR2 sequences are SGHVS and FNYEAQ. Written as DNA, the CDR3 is TGTGCCACCGTAAGGAGAGGAACCTATGGCTACACCTTC. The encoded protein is CATVRRGTYGYTF.

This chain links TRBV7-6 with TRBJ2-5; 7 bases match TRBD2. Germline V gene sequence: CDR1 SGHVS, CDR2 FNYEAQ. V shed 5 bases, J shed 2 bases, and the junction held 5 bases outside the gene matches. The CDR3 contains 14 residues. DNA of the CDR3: TGTGCCAGCAGCCACCCTAGCGGACAAGAGACCCAGTACTTC. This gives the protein CASSHPSGQETQYF.

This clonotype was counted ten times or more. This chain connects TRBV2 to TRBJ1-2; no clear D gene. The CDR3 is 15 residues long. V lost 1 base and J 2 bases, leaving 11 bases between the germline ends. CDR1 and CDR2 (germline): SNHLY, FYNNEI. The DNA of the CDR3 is TGTGCCAGCAGTGAAGAGGGCAGGAGGAACTATGGCTACACCTTC. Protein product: CASSEEGRRNYGYTF.

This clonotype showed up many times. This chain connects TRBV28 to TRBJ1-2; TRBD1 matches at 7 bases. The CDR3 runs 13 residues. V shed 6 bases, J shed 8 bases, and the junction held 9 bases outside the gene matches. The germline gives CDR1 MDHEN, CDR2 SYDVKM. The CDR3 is CASRRTGVGGYTF. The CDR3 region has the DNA TGTGCCAGCAGGAGAACAGGGGTAGGGGGCTACACCTTC.

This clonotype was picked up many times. The CDR3 spells CASSSTYRGGNYGYTF. The CDR3 nucleotides are TGTGCCAGCAGTTCAACCTACAGGGGTGGCAACTATGGCTACACCTTC. The chain links TRBV28 to TRBJ1-2, with 7 bases lining up with TRBD1. Germline V CDR1 and CDR2: MDHEN, SYDVKM. J lost 2 bases, V lost 4 bases, and 10 bases had no gene match. There are 16 residues in the CDR3.

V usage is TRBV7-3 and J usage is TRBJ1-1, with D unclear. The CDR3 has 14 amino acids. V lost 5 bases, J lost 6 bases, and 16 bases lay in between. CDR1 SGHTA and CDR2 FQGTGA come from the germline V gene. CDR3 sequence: CASSSTHGGAEAFF. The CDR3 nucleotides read TGTGCCAGCAGCAGTACACACGGTGGGGCTGAAGCTTTCTTT.

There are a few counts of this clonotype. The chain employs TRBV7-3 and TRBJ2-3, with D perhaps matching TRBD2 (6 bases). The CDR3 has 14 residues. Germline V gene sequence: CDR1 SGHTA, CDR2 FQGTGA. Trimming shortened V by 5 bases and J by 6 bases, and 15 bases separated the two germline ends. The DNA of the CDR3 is TGTGCCAGCAGCCCCCAGTCGGCGGGGGATACGCAGTATTTT. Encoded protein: CASSPQSAGDTQYF. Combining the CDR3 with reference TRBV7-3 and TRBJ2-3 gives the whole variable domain GAGVSQTPSNKVTEKGKYVELRCDPISGHTALYWYRQSLGQGPEFLIYFQGTGAADDSGLPNDRFFAVRPEGSVSTLKIQRTERGDSAVYLCASSPQSAGDTQYFGPGTRLTVL.

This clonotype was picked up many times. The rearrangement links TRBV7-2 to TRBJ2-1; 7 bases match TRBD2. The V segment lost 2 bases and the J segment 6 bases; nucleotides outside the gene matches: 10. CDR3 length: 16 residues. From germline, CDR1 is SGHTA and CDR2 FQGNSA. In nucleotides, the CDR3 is TGTGCCAGCAGCTTAATATGGGGTCCGGGAGGCAATGAGCAGTTCTTC. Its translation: CASSLIWGPGGNEQFF.

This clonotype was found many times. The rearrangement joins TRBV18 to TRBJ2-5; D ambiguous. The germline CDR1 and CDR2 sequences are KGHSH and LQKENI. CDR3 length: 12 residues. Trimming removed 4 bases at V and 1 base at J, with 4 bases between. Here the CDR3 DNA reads TGTGCCAGCTCACAGGGCCAAGAGACCCAGTACTTC. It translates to CASSQGQETQYF. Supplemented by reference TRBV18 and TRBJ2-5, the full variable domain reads NAGVMQNPRHLVRRRGQEARLRCSPMKGHSHVYWYRQLPEEGLKFMVYLQKENIIDESGMPKERFSAEFPKEGPSILRIQQVVRGDSAAYFCASSQGQETQYFGPGTRLLVL.

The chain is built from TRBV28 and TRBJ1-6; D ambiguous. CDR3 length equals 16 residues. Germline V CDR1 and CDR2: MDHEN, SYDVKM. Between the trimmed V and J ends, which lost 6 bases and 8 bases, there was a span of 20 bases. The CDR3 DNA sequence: TGTGCCAGCAGGGGCCAAAACGCGGTCGCGGATTCACCCCTCCACTTT. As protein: CASRGQNAVADSPLHF.

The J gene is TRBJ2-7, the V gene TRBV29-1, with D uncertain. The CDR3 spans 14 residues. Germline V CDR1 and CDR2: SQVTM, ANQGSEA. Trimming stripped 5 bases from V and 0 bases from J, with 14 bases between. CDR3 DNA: TGCAGCGTTCGATCGCAAGGGTCCTCCTACGAGCAGTACTTC. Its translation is CSVRSQGSSYEQYF.

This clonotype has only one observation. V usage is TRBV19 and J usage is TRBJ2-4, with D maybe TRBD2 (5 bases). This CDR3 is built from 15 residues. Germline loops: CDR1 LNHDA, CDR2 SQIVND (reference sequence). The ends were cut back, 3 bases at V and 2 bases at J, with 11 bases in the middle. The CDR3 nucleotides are TGTGCCAGTAGTATCCGGGGAATTACCAAAAACATTCAGTACTTC. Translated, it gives CASSIRGITKNIQYF.

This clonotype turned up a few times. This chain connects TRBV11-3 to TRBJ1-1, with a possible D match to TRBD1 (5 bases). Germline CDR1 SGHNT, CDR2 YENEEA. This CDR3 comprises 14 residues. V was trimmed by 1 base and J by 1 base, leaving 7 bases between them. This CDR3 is CASSLGQKNTEAFF. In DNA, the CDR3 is TGTGCCAGCAGCTTAGGACAGAAGAACACTGAAGCTTTCTTT.

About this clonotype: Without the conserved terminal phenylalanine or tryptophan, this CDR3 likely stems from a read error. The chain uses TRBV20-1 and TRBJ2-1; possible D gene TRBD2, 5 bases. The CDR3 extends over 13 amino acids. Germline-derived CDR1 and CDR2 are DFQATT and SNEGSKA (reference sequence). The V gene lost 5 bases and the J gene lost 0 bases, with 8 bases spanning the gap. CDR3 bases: TGCAGTGCTGAGGGCCGCTCCTACAATGAGCAGTTCCTC. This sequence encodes CSAEGRSYNEQFL.

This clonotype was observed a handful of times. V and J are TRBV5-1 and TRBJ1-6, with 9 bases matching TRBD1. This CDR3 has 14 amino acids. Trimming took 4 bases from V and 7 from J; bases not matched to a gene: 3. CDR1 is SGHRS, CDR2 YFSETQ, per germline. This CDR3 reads CASSLQGANSPLHF. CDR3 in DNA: TGCGCCAGCAGCCTACAGGGGGCAAATTCACCCCTCCACTTT.